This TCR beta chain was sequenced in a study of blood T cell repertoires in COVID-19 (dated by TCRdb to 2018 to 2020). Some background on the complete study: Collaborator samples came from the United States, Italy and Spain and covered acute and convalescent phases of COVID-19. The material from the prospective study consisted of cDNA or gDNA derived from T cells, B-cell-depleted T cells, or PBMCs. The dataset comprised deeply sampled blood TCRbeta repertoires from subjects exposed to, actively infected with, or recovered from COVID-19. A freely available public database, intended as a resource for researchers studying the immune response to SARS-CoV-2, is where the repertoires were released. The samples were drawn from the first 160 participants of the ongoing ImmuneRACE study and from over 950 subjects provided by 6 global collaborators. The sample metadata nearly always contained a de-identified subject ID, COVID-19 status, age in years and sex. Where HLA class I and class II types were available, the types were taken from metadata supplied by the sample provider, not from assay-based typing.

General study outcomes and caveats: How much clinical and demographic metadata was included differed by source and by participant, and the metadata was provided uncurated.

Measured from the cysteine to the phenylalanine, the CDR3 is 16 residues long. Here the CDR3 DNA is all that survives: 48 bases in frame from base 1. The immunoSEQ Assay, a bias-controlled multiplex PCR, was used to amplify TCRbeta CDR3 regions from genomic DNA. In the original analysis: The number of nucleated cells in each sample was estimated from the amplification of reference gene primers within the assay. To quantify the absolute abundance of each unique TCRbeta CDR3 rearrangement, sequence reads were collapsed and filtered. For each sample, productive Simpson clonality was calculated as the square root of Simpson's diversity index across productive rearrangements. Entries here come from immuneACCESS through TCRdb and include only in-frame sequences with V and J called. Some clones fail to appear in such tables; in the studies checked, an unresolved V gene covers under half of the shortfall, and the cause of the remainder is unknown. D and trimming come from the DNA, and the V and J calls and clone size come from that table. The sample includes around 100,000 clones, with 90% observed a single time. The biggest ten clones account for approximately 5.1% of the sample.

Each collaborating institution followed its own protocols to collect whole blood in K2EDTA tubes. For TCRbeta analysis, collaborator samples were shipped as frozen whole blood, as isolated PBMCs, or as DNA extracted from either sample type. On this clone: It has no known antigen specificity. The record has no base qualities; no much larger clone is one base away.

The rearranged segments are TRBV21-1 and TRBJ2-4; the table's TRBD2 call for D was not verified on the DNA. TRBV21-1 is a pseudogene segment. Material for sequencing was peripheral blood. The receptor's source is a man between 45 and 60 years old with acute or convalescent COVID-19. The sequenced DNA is TGTGCCAGCAGCGCACTAGCGTGGGTAGCCAAAAACATTCAGTACTTC. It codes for CASSALAWVAKNIQYF.